A selection of T cell receptor beta chains follows, all from one sample in a study of radiotherapy plus CTLA-4 blockade in lung cancer. Assay used: immunoSEQ multiplex PCR; TCRdb lists only in-frame clones, some missing. The table has more than 40,000 clones, about 88% seen once. Sample: peripheral blood, taken from a patient treated with radiotherapy plus ipilimumab. The receptors were sampled from a human donor with non-small cell lung cancer whose response to radiotherapy plus ipilimumab could not be evaluated. Both conserved end residues are part of each CDR3. The D gene is left open where the match is weak. Where a row states a size, it is once, few, many or the class of an expanded clone; other rows omit it.

>TRBV9|TRBJ2-3|TRBD2|.
CASSQGTSGRAFLDTQYF
TGTGCCAGCAGCCAGGGGACTAGCGGGAGGGCCTTTTTAGATACGCAGTATTTT
>TRBV4-1|TRBJ1-1|TRBD1|.
CASSQETGAYWDTEAFF
TGCGCCAGCAGCCAAGAGACAGGGGCGTATTGGGACACTGAAGCTTTCTTT
>TRBV15|TRBJ2-7|.|.
CATSRVSSATGRYEQYF
TGTGCCACCAGCAGAGTCAGTTCCGCAACAGGCCGCTACGAGCAGTACTTC
>TRBV19|TRBJ1-6|TRBD1|.
CASSTRDSNSPLHF
TGTGCCAGTAGTACAAGGGACAGCAATTCACCCCTCCACTTT
>TRBV18|TRBJ1-5|.|.
CASSEEVGGNQPQHF
TGTGCCAGCTCAGAGGAGGTTGGAGGCAATCAGCCCCAGCATTTT
>TRBV5-1|TRBJ2-7|TRBD1|.
CASSPGTDSYEQYF
TGCGCCAGCAGCCCCGGGACAGACTCCTACGAGCAGTACTTC
>TRBV5-1|TRBJ1-2|TRBD1|.
CASSFGTGQDGYTF
TGCGCCAGCAGCTTCGGGACAGGCCAGGACGGCTACACCTTC
>TRBV10-3|TRBJ2-2|.|.
CAISDDSGTGELFF
TGTGCCATCAGTGACGACTCCGGCACCGGGGAGCTGTTTTTT
>TRBV7-8|TRBJ2-7|TRBD1|.
CASSSTHRDRAPSFSYEQYF
TGTGCCAGCAGCTCCACTCACCGGGACAGGGCCCCATCCTTCTCCTACGAGCAGTACTTC
>TRBV14|TRBJ2-6|TRBD1|.
CASSQGWGQGGAGANVLTF
TGTGCCAGCAGCCAAGGGTGGGGACAGGGGGGAGCCGGGGCCAACGTCCTGACTTTC
>TRBV6-6|TRBJ1-2|.|once
CASSLLSQGGHGYTF
TGTGCCAGCAGCCTCCTTTCACAGGGTGGCCATGGCTACACCTTC
>TRBV4-3|TRBJ1-4|.|once
CASSPGSGQTNEKLFF
TGCGCCAGCAGCCCTGGGTCGGGACAAACTAATGAAAAACTGTTTTTT
>TRBV6-6|TRBJ2-3|TRBD1|.
CASSYGQARDTQYF
TGTGCCAGCAGTTACGGACAGGCTCGGGATACGCAGTATTTT
>TRBV5-8|TRBJ2-2|.|.
CASSPGWELFF
TGTGCCAGCAGCCCAGGATGGGAGCTGTTTTTT
>TRBV19|TRBJ1-2|.|.
CASSMGRGYTF
TGTGCCAGTAGTATGGGGAGGGGCTACACCTTC
>TRBV5-1|TRBJ2-3|.|.
CASSLEATTDTQYF
TGCGCCAGCAGCTTGGAAGCGACCACAGATACGCAGTATTTT
>TRBV19|TRBJ1-2|.|.
CASSPQSDVYGYTF
TGTGCCAGTAGTCCCCAGAGCGATGTCTATGGCTACACCTTC
>TRBV5-5|TRBJ1-3|TRBD1|.
CASSPGQSSGSTIYF
TGTGCCAGCAGTCCGGGACAGTCCTCTGGAAGCACCATATATTTT
>TRBV7-9|TRBJ1-1|TRBD1|.
CASTEGQGMTEAFF
TGTGCCAGCACCGAGGGACAGGGGATGACTGAAGCTTTCTTT
>TRBV2|TRBJ1-6|.|.
CASSEARAASPLHF
TGTGCCAGCAGTGAAGCGAGGGCGGCTTCACCCCTCCACTTT
>TRBV28|TRBJ2-5|.|.
CASSTHLGGRGSQETQYF
TGTGCCAGCAGTACCCACCTGGGGGGGCGAGGCTCTCAAGAGACCCAGTACTTC
>TRBV13|TRBJ2-1|TRBD2|once
CASKLRGLALDEQFF
TGTGCCAGCAAGTTGCGGGGACTAGCGCTCGATGAGCAGTTCTTC
>TRBV7-9|TRBJ2-3|TRBD2|once
CASSPAGGLYF
TGTGCCAGCAGCCCAGCGGGGGGGCTATATTTT
>TRBV28|TRBJ1-5|TRBD1|.
CASSLKGGTGRNQPQHF
TGTGCCAGCAGTTTAAAAGGAGGGACAGGGCGTAATCAGCCCCAGCATTTT
>TRBV7-2|TRBJ2-3|.|.
CASSPWTGSADTQYF
TGTGCCAGCAGCCCCTGGACTGGTAGCGCAGATACGCAGTATTTT
>TRBV6-6|TRBJ2-1|TRBD2|.
CASSPLGLVGSEQFF
TGTGCCAGCAGTCCACTGGGACTAGTCGGTAGTGAGCAGTTCTTC
>TRBV29-1|TRBJ2-7|TRBD2|.
CSVSGLAVPGDYEQYF
TGCAGCGTGAGTGGACTAGCGGTCCCAGGGGACTACGAGCAGTACTTC
>TRBV5-6|TRBJ2-1|TRBD2|.
CASSLLSSGRGMGEQFF
TGTGCCAGCAGCTTGCTTTCTAGCGGGAGGGGTATGGGTGAGCAGTTCTTC
>TRBV28|TRBJ1-2|.|.
CATGGTGFGYTF
TGTGCCACCGGGGGAACGGGATTTGGCTACACCTTC
>TRBV7-2|TRBJ2-5|TRBD2|.
CASSPGLAGGQETQYF
TGTGCCAGCAGCCCTGGACTAGCGGGGGGGCAAGAGACCCAGTACTTC
>TRBV4-1|TRBJ1-1|TRBD1|.
CASSYPGQGAGGTEAFF
TGCGCCAGCAGCTATCCGGGACAGGGGGCCGGGGGGACTGAAGCTTTCTTT
>TRBV7-2|TRBJ2-7|.|.
CASSRGLGYEQYF
TGTGCCAGCAGTCGGGGGTTGGGCTACGAGCAGTACTTC
>TRBV7-9|TRBJ1-2|.|once
CASSLGAVGYTF
TGTGCCAGCAGCCTTGGGGCGGTTGGCTACACCTTC
>TRBV14|TRBJ2-2|.|.
CASSQARYWGDDGELFF
TGTGCCAGCAGCCAAGCTCGCTATTGGGGGGATGACGGGGAGCTGTTTTTT
>TRBV20-1|TRBJ1-1|.|once
CSANAGKAFF
TGCAGTGCTAACGCGGGGAAAGCTTTCTTT
>TRBV6-5|TRBJ1-4|.|.
CASRPEGVRSEKLFF
TGTGCCAGCAGACCCGAGGGGGTTCGCAGTGAAAAACTGTTTTTT
>TRBV10-3|TRBJ2-2|.|.
CAISESKGSTGELFF
TGTGCCATCAGTGAGTCAAAAGGGAGCACCGGGGAGCTGTTTTTT
>TRBV29-1|TRBJ1-2|TRBD1|.
CSVAGTGDYGYTF
TGCAGCGTGGCCGGGACAGGAGACTATGGCTACACCTTC
>TRBV9|TRBJ2-7|TRBD1|once
CASSEGQGKYYEQYF
TGTGCCAGCAGCGAGGGACAGGGAAAGTACTACGAGCAGTACTTC
>TRBV7-2|TRBJ1-1|.|.
CASSSQGMNTEAFF
TGTGCCAGCAGCTCGCAGGGAATGAACACTGAAGCTTTCTTT
>TRBV29-1|TRBJ2-2|TRBD1|once
CSVEGQGFTGELFF
TGCAGCGTTGAGGGACAGGGGTTCACCGGGGAGCTGTTTTTT
>TRBV9|TRBJ2-1|TRBD2|.
CASSAGAGLADFDEQFF
TGTGCCAGCAGCGCCGGAGCGGGGCTAGCGGATTTCGATGAGCAGTTCTTC
>TRBV10-3|TRBJ1-2|.|.
CAISPRAEGGYTF
TGTGCCATCAGTCCTAGGGCCGAGGGTGGCTACACCTTC
>TRBV5-6|TRBJ1-4|TRBD1|.
CASSSGTVLEKLFF
TGTGCCAGCAGCTCCGGGACAGTCCTTGAAAAACTGTTTTTT
>TRBV11-2|TRBJ2-1|TRBD1|.
CASSPLGGQTYNEQFF
TGTGCCAGCAGCCCCCTAGGGGGACAGACCTACAATGAGCAGTTCTTC
>TRBV28|TRBJ1-2|.|.
CASRSAFRQGNYGYTF
TGTGCCAGCAGGTCCGCGTTCCGGCAGGGTAACTATGGCTACACCTTC
>TRBV4-1|TRBJ2-3|TRBD2|.
CAGSSTRGGGGDTQYF
TGCGCCGGCAGCTCTACTAGAGGTGGGGGGGGAGATACGCAGTATTTT
>TRBV4-3|TRBJ1-6|.|few
CASSQSRGKDSPLHF
TGCGCCAGCAGCCAGTCTAGGGGGAAGGATTCACCCCTCCACTTT
>TRBV4-3|TRBJ2-2|.|.
CASSQDYRNTGELFF
TGCGCCAGCAGCCAAGATTACAGGAACACCGGGGAGCTGTTTTTT
>TRBV28|TRBJ1-4|TRBD1|.
CASSTRTGGLEKLFF
TGTGCCAGCAGTACCCGGACAGGGGGCCTCGAAAAACTGTTTTTT